This T cell receptor (beta chain) was sequenced during a study of beta chain features in type 1 diabetes. Study information: Healthy donors resembled patients in age, gender and cell yields.

The study reverse transcribed the entire isolated RNA, so it sequenced expressed TCRB transcripts. Here immunoSEQ multiplex PCR was the method, and the copy in TCRdb shows in-frame clones only, minus some. The sample holds about 650,000 clones, roughly 12% seen once. Study outcomes and limitations: A moderate, significant TCRB CDR3 shortening appeared in type 1 diabetes across four CD4+ subsets.

Regarding this clone: Its antigen is still unknown.

Between the trimmed V and J ends, which lost 3 bases and 3 bases, there was a span of 6 bases. This CDR3 contains 13 residues. Germline assignment: CDR1 MGHDK and CDR2 SYGVNS. The chain joins TRBV25-1 to TRBJ2-1; D gene unclear. This sequence originates from a man aged 25 to 40 with type 1 diabetes. Sequencing was carried out using naive CD4+ T cells from blood. The CDR3 DNA sequence: TGTGCCAGCAGTGAGGAAAACTACAATGAGCAGTTCTTC. Translating it yields CASSEENYNEQFF.